This is a list of T cell receptor beta chains from one sample in a study of blood T cell repertoires in COVID-19. Here immunoSEQ multiplex PCR was the method, and the copy in TCRdb shows in-frame clones only, minus some. The data hold 180,000 or so clones, with 80% to 90% observed a single time. Source material: peripheral blood. The receptors were sampled from a man between 40 and 49 years old who had recovered from COVID-19. CDR3s include the opening cysteine and the closing phenylalanine or tryptophan. The D gene is left open where the match is weak. Not all rows give a size; the values are once, few, many and, for expanded clones, a class.

>TRBV2|TRBJ2-1|TRBD2|once|15
TGTGCCAGCATGGTTACTAGCGGGGGGGCCGATGAGCAGTTCTTC
CASMVTSGGADEQFF
>TRBV25-1|TRBJ2-3|NA|NA|15
TGTGCCAGCAGTGAGAGAGGTCTTAGCACAGATACGCAGTATTTT
CASSERGLSTDTQYF
>TRBV14|TRBJ1-2|NA|NA|13
TGTGCCAGCAGCCAAGGACAGATCTATGGCTACACCTTC
CASSQGQIYGYTF
>TRBV4-3|TRBJ1-2|NA|NA|14
TGCGCCAGCAGCCAAGACCGACAGGCCCTTGGCTACACCTTC
CASSQDRQALGYTF
>TRBV15|TRBJ2-2|TRBD2|once|18
TGTGCCACCAGCAGAGCGGGACTAGCGGGGGGGGTTACCGGGGAGCTGTTTTTT
CATSRAGLAGGVTGELFF
>TRBV27|TRBJ1-2|TRBD1|NA|15
TGTGCCAGCAGTCAGGGACAGCCAAAATACTATGGCTACACCTTC
CASSQGQPKYYGYTF
>TRBV6-1|TRBJ2-4|TRBD2|NA|22
TGTGCCAGCAGTGAAGCGGTCCCGAGTGCTAGCGGAACTCAGCCAGCCAAAAACATTCAGTACTTC
CASSEAVPSASGTQPAKNIQYF
>TRBV7-8|TRBJ2-5|TRBD2|many|16
TGTGCCAGCAGCCCAAAACTAGCGGGGGGATCTGAGACCCAGTACTTC
CASSPKLAGGSETQYF
>TRBV27|TRBJ2-1|TRBD2|NA|15
TGTGCCAGCAGTTCTAGCGGGAGGGCTTTGGGAGAGCAGTTCTTC
CASSSSGRALGEQFF
>TRBV6-2/TRBV6-3|TRBJ1-1|NA|NA|15
TGTGCCAGCAGTTACTCTACCACAGGGTCAAATGAAGCTTTCTTT
CASSYSTTGSNEAFF
>TRBV6-5|TRBJ2-1|TRBD1|NA|14
TGTGCCAGCACAGAGGGACAGGCGGACAATGAGCAGTTCTTC
CASTEGQADNEQFF
>TRBV7-9|TRBJ1-1|NA|NA|14
TGTGCCAGCAGCTTAAGCGTCTCAGGGCGGGACGCTTTCTTT
CASSLSVSGRDAFF
>TRBV4-1|TRBJ2-5|TRBD2|NA|17
TGCGCCAGCAGCCAAGACCCTAGCGGGGGGCTTCAAGAGACCCAGTACTTC
CASSQDPSGGLQETQYF
>TRBV6-5|TRBJ1-2|TRBD1|NA|14
TGTGCCAGCAGTCAAAACGGACAGGTTTTTGGCTACACCTTC
CASSQNGQVFGYTF
>TRBV24-1|TRBJ2-5|TRBD2|once|16
TGTGCCACCAGTGACCCTGGGACTAGCGGGGAAGAGACCCAGTACTTC
CATSDPGTSGEETQYF
>TRBV5-5|TRBJ1-2|NA|NA|13
TGTGCCAGCAGACACCCGGACAGTTATGGCTACACCTTC
CASRHPDSYGYTF
>TRBV6-1|TRBJ1-4|NA|NA|15
TGTGCCAGCAGTGAAGCCTACAGCACTAATGAAAAACTGTTTTTT
CASSEAYSTNEKLFF
>TRBV9|TRBJ2-7|NA|NA|15
TGTGCCAGCAGCGTAGGCGGGACAGCCACCTACGAGCAGTACTTC
CASSVGGTATYEQYF
>TRBV6-1|TRBJ2-5|NA|NA|12
TGTGCCAGCAGTGAACCCAGGGAGACCCAGTACTTC
CASSEPRETQYF
>TRBV11-2|TRBJ1-1|NA|NA|16
TGTGCCAGCAGACCCGGGACAAAGGGTGGGAACACTGAAGCTTTCTTT
CASRPGTKGGNTEAFF
>TRBV5-1|TRBJ2-5|NA|NA|14
TGCGCCAGCAGCTTGACCGGGAACCAAGAGACCCAGTACTTC
CASSLTGNQETQYF
>TRBV10-3|TRBJ2-7|TRBD1|NA|14
TGTGCCATCAGTTACGATGGACAGGGAGGCGAGCAGTACTTC
CAISYDGQGGEQYF
>TRBV6-6|TRBJ1-4|TRBD1|NA|18
TGTGCCAGCAGTCCCCGGGACAGGGGTGGGCCAACTAATGAAAAACTGTTTTTT
CASSPRDRGGPTNEKLFF
>TRBV5-1|TRBJ1-2|NA|NA|13
TGCGCCAGCAGTTCCACAGCCTTCTATGGCTACACCTTC
CASSSTAFYGYTF
>TRBV3-1/TRBV3-2|TRBJ2-7|TRBD1|NA|15
TGTGCCAGCAGCCCGCTTACCGGGACAGGGTACGAGCAGTACTTC
CASSPLTGTGYEQYF
>TRBV19|TRBJ1-4|NA|NA|13
TGTGCCAGTAGTAGTGGGGACTCGGAAAAACTGTTTTTT
CASSSGDSEKLFF
>TRBV9|TRBJ2-1|TRBD2|NA|16
TGTGCCAGCAGCTCCACCGGGACTAGCGGTTACAATGAGCAGTTCTTC
CASSSTGTSGYNEQFF
>TRBV27|TRBJ1-1|NA|NA|14
TGTGCCAGCAGTTTACCACAGAAGAACACTGAAGCTTTCTTT
CASSLPQKNTEAFF
>TRBV12-3/TRBV12-4|TRBJ2-3|TRBD1|once|13
TGTGCCACGACAGGGGGCGGCACAGATACGCAGTATTTT
CATTGGGTDTQYF
>TRBV7-2|TRBJ1-3|NA|NA|16
TGTGCCAGCAGCTTAGCGGTGGCAAACTCTGGAAACACCATATATTTT
CASSLAVANSGNTIYF
>TRBV28|TRBJ1-1|TRBD1|NA|12
TGTGCCAGCAGTCAAACAGGGGATGAAGCTTTCTTT
CASSQTGDEAFF
>TRBV4-1|TRBJ2-7|NA|many|12
TGCGCCAGCAGCCAAGGTGAGGGAAGGAAGTACTTC
CASSQGEGRKYF
>TRBV14|TRBJ2-7|NA|NA|14
TGTGCCAGCAGCCAAGATTCCACTTCTTACGAGCAGTACTTC
CASSQDSTSYEQYF
>TRBV12-3/TRBV12-4|TRBJ1-5|TRBD1|NA|13
TGTGCCAGCACCAGGGACAGACATTCGCCCCAGCATTTT
CASTRDRHSPQHF
>TRBV6-4|TRBJ2-2|TRBD1|NA|15
TGTGCCAGCCCTCCCGGGACAGGTACGACCGGGGAGCTGTTTTTT
CASPPGTGTTGELFF
>TRBV12-3/TRBV12-4|TRBJ2-7|TRBD2|NA|13
TGTGCCAGCTCGGCTAGCGGGACCTACGAGCAGTACTTC
CASSASGTYEQYF
>TRBV5-4|TRBJ2-2|TRBD1|NA|13
TGTGCCAGCAGCCAAGACAGGGCCGGGGAGCTGTTTTTT
CASSQDRAGELFF
>TRBV7-2|TRBJ2-1|NA|NA|12
TGTGCCAGCAGCTTCCCTCAGCGGCCACAGTTCTTC
CASSFPQRPQFF
>TRBV5-4|TRBJ2-1|NA|NA|15
TGTGCCAGCAGCTTGGATCCGAGCTCCTACAATGAGCAGTTCTTC
CASSLDPSSYNEQFF
>TRBV19|TRBJ1-2|NA|NA|14
TGTGCCAGTACCATAGGGGGGGAGGCACATGGCTACACCTTC
CASTIGGEAHGYTF
>TRBV27|TRBJ2-1|TRBD1|few|12
TGTGCCAGCAGCCCAGGGGGCGGGGAGCAGTTCTTC
CASSPGGGEQFF
>TRBV19|TRBJ1-5|NA|NA|14
TGTGCCAGTAGTGTGTCAGGGGCAGGGAGTCCCCAGCATTTT
CASSVSGAGSPQHF